What follows are 8 T cell receptor beta chains derived from one specimen sequenced in a study of vaccination effects on CD4 cells after COVID-19. Antigen-specific CD4+ T cells were first expanded with viral peptide pools by the ViraFEST assay and only then sequenced. With more than 9 days of culture completed, CD4+ T cells were isolated. Nucleocapsid antibodies were negative in the vaccine recipients, who had never had SARS-CoV-2 infection. The method was immunoSEQ multiplex PCR; TCRdb's version includes in-frame clones alone and lacks a portion of them. The data show about 27,000 clones, over 65% seen once. The antigens for these receptors are not known. The sample here was CD4+ T cells from PBMCs cultured with HCoV-NL63 spike peptides, taken before COVID-19 vaccination. The origin of the receptors is a human donor who received a COVID-19 vaccine.

This chain links TRBV4-3 with TRBJ1-1, with 9 positions matching TRBD1. CDR3 length equals 15 residues. Germline CDR1 is LGHNA and CDR2 is YSLEER. V was clipped by 2 bases and J by 5 bases; unmatched bases: 6. The CDR3 region is CASSQSNGQGTEAFF. CDR3 bases: TGCGCCAGCAGCCAATCTAACGGACAGGGGACTGAAGCTTTCTTT.

In this sample, this clone turned up a few times. The chain has TRBV2 and TRBJ1-2, with 7 bases matching TRBD1. Germline V gene lookup returns CDR1 SNHLY and CDR2 FYNNEI. There are 14 residues in the CDR3. J was trimmed by 6 bases and V by 3 bases; bases with no gene match: 7. The CDR3 DNA is TGTGCCAGCAGTGAGGGGAACAGGGGTCATGGCTACACCTTC. It specifies CASSEGNRGHGYTF.

The chain is built from TRBV5-1 and TRBJ1-6; D gene ambiguous. The CDR3 is 15 residues long. The V and J ends lost 0 bases and 5 bases respectively, with 9 bases between them. Germline V gives CDR1 SGHRS, CDR2 YFSETQ. The CDR3 sequence is CASSLEGSNNSPLHF. The CDR3 region has the DNA TGCGCCAGCAGCTTGGAGGGCTCTAATAATTCACCCCTCCACTTT.

The chain has TRBV20-1 and TRBJ2-5, with D possibly matching TRBD2 (7 bases). Germline values: CDR1 DFQATT, CDR2 SNEGSKA (reference sequence). Trimming removed 3 bases from V and 5 bases from J, with 19 bases in between. The CDR3 length is 15 residues. CDR3 region: CSASFMGGRGETQYF. In DNA, the CDR3 is TGCAGTGCTAGTTTTATGGGGGGGCGCGGGGAGACCCAGTACTTC.

The chain uses TRBV6-5 and TRBJ1-2; 8 nucleotides align to TRBD1. V lost 6 bases to trimming and J lost 6 bases; unmatched junction nucleotides: 9. The CDR3 has 14 residues. Germline values: CDR1 MNHEY, CDR2 SVGAGI. Here the CDR3 reads CASSPPTGAHGYTF. The CDR3, as DNA: TGTGCCAGCAGCCCCCCGACAGGGGCACATGGCTACACCTTC.

In its sample, this clone was seen once. J is TRBJ1-1 and V is TRBV15; D uncertain. V was trimmed by 2 bases and J by 2 bases, leaving 12 bases between them. The length of the CDR3 is 15 residues. Germline V lookup: CDR1 LNHNV, CDR2 YYDKDF (reference sequence). CDR3 nucleotide sequence: TGTGCCACCAGCAGAAAGCCGGGAACCAACACTGAAGCTTTCTTT. Translated: CATSRKPGTNTEAFF.

The chain employs TRBV3-1 (or the pseudogene TRBV3-2) and TRBJ1-2, with D perhaps TRBD1 (6 bases). The CDR3 length is 14 residues. Trimming shortened V by 1 base and J by 4 bases, and 10 bases separated the two germline ends. CDR1 and CDR2 from the germline V gene are LGHDT and YNNKEL (reference sequence). In nucleotides, the CDR3 is TGTGCCAGCAGCCAAGGGTACAGGGTCTATGGCTACACCTTC. Translating it yields CASSQGYRVYGYTF.

This chain uses TRBV5-1 with TRBJ2-6; a possible D gene is TRBD2 (5 bases). From germline, CDR1 is SGHRS and CDR2 YFSETQ. Trimming took off 4 bases at V and 1 base at J, with 12 bases between the two ends. This CDR3 has 16 amino acids. The CDR3 here is CASSPMPGSGANVLTF. Here the CDR3 DNA reads TGCGCCAGCAGCCCGATGCCGGGATCTGGGGCCAACGTCCTGACTTTC. The whole variable domain, remainder taken from reference TRBV5-1 and TRBJ2-6, is KAGVTQTPRYLIKTRGQQVTLSCSPISGHRSVSWYQQTPGQGLQFLFEYFSETQRNKGNFPGRFSGRQFSNSRSEMNVSTLELGDSALYLCASSPMPGSGANVLTFGAGSRLTVL.